The T cell receptor beta chain described here comes from a study of identical twins. Broader study findings: The degree of excess twin sharing was weaker in beta out-of-frame sequences.

Addition of a universal primer site occurred through template switching, and cDNA carried unique molecular identifiers. TCRdb used MiXCR to reprocess the 5' RACE reads, holding one entry per CDR3 protein. The sample shows 500,000 or so distinct CDR3 sequences, 14% of them seen only once. There were only healthy Caucasians among the donors. The V and J ends lost 6 bases and 1 base respectively, with 6 bases between them. The CDR3 is 12 residues long. In germline, CDR1 is MDHEN, CDR2 SYDVKM. As concerns this clonotype: Antigen unknown.

This sample was shared with a second study, whose subject was yellow fever vaccine responses in identical twins.

This sequence originates from a woman aged 18-35 years in good health. The chain recombines TRBV28 with TRBJ1-2; no clear D. The sequenced sample was CD4+ T cells sorted from blood. In DNA form, the CDR3 reads TGTGCCAGCAGCACAGTTAACTATGGCTACACCTTC. This encodes CASSTVNYGYTF.